This T cell receptor beta chain was sequenced in a study of PD-L1 blockade in urothelial cancer. Study in general: The study recovered a median of around 140,000 T cells per blood sample.

Sequencing was performed with immunoSEQ multiplex PCR; in TCRdb, only in-frame clones are kept and a portion is missing. The sample records roughly 120,000 clones, approximately 90% being singletons. This clone was found once. Regarding time point: peripheral blood 6 weeks after treatment start. The germline V gene has CDR1 SNHLY and CDR2 FYNNEI. This CDR3 region has 13 residues. Trimming removed 7 bases from V and 0 bases from J, with 9 bases in between. The rearrangement uses TRBV2 and TRBJ1-1; D might be TRBD1 (5 bases). The specimen was PBMCs, collected around atezolizumab (anti-PD-L1) treatment. This sequence was found in a man in his fifties or sixties with urothelial cancer. CDR3 sequence reads: CASTGHMNTEAFF. Written as DNA, the CDR3 is TGTGCCAGCACAGGACACATGAACACTGAAGCTTTCTTT.